The T cell receptor (beta chain) described here comes from a study of blood T cell repertoires in COVID-19. Germline V lookup: CDR1 MNHEY, CDR2 SVGAGI. This CDR3 contains 14 residues. V was shortened by 5 bases and J by 2 bases, with 12 bases between the two germline ends. The data were produced by immunoSEQ multiplex PCR, yet TCRdb's version contains in-frame clones alone and is incomplete. The sample consists of over 200,000 clones, about 87% of them appearing once. This receptor was identified in a man in his 60s who had recovered from COVID-19. Sequencing was done on a sample of peripheral blood. The genes are TRBV6-5 and TRBJ1-2; TRBD1 is a possible D gene (5 bases). Written as DNA, the CDR3 is TGTGCCAGCAGTCGGGGGGACGGAAACTATGGCTACACCTTC. It is translated as CASSRGDGNYGYTF.